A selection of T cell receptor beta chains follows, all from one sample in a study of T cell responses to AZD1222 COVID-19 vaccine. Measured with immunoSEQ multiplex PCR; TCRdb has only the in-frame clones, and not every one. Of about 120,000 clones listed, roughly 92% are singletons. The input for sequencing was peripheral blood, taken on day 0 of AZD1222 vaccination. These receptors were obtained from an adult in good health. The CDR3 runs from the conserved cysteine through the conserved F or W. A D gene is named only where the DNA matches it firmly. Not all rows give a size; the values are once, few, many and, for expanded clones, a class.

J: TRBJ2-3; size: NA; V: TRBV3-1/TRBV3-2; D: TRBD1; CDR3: CASRGTGGPDTQYF; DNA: TGTGCCAGCAGAGGGACAGGGGGGCCAGATACGCAGTATTTT
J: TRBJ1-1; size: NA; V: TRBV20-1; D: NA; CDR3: CSAWVNTEAFF; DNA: TGCAGTGCTTGGGTGAACACTGAAGCTTTCTTT
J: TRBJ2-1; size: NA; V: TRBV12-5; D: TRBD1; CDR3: CASGTGDTYNEQFF; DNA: TGTGCTAGTGGTACAGGGGATACCTACAATGAGCAGTTCTTC
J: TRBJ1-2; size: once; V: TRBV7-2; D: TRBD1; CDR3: CASSTVDRGSTGYTF; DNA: TGTGCCAGCAGCACCGTTGACAGGGGGTCCACTGGCTACACCTTC
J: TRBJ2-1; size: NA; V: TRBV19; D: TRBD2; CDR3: CASSASGTSGGYEQFF; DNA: TGTGCCAGTAGTGCCTCTGGGACTAGCGGGGGGTATGAGCAGTTCTTC
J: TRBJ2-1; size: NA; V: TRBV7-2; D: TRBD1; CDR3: CASSLGQGSYNEQFF; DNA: TGTGCCAGCAGCCTCGGACAGGGAAGCTACAATGAGCAGTTCTTC
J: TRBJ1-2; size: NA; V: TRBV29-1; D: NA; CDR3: CSVEIHGYTF; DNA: TGCAGCGTTGAGATCCATGGCTACACCTTC
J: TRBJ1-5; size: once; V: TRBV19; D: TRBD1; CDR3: CASSTTSGQGHQPQHF; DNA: TGTGCCAGTAGTACCACCTCGGGACAGGGACATCAGCCCCAGCATTTT
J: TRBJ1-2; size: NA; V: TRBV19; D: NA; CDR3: CASSTRTVGSGYTF; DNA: TGTGCCAGTAGTACACGGACGGTGGGCTCGGGCTACACCTTC
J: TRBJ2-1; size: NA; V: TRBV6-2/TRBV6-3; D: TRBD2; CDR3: CASSSPRTSGVNEQFF; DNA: TGTGCCAGCAGTAGCCCCCGAACTAGCGGGGTGAATGAGCAGTTCTTC
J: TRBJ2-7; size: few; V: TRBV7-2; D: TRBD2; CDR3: CASSGSRRGNPYEQYF; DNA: TGTGCCAGCAGCGGATCCCGGCGGGGGAATCCTTACGAGCAGTACTTC
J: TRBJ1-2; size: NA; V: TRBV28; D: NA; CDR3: CASSEPDQGWGITNYGYTF; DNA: TGTGCCAGCAGCGAACCCGATCAGGGCTGGGGAATAACTAACTATGGCTACACCTTC
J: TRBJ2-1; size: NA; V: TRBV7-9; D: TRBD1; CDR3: CASSKDRGGVHNEQFF; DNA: TGTGCCAGCAGCAAGGACAGGGGAGGGGTACACAATGAGCAGTTCTTC
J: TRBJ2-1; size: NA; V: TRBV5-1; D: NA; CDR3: CASSPGRMTEGINEQFF; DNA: TGCGCCAGCAGCCCAGGGCGGATGACCGAAGGGATAAATGAGCAGTTCTTC
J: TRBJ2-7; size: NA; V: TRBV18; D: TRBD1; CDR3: CASSPGQGFVYEQYF; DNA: TGTGCCAGCTCACCGGGACAGGGGTTTGTCTACGAGCAGTACTTC
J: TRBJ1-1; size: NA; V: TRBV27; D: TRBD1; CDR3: CASSPRGLEAFF; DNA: TGTGCCAGCAGTCCCAGGGGGCTGGAGGCTTTCTTT
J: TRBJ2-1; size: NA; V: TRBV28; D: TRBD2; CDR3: CASTNKGLVEYNEQFF; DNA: TGTGCCAGCACCAACAAGGGACTAGTGGAATACAATGAGCAGTTCTTC
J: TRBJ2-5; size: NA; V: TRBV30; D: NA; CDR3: CARGAAETQYF; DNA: TGTGCCAGAGGGGCTGCAGAGACCCAGTACTTC
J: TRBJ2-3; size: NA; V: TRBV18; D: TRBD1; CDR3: CASSPNGGTGGENPDTQYF; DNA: TGTGCCAGCTCACCCAACGGAGGGACAGGGGGCGAAAACCCAGATACGCAGTATTTT
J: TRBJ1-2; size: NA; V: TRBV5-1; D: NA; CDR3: CASSLTTGYGYTF; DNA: TGCGCCAGCAGCTTAACGACCGGCTATGGCTACACCTTC
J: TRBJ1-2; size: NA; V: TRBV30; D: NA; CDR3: CAWEPSGVRGYTF; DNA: TGTGCCTGGGAGCCGTCGGGAGTTCGTGGCTACACCTTC
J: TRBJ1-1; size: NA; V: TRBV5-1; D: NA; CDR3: CASSFRENTEAFF; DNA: TGCGCCAGCAGCTTCCGGGAGAACACTGAAGCTTTCTTT
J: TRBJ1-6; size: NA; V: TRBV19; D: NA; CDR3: CASRRSESPLHF; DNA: TGTGCCAGCCGTAGATCTGAATCACCCCTCCACTTT
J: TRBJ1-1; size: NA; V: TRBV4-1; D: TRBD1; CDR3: CASSSRTGENTEAFF; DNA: TGCGCCAGCAGCTCCCGGACAGGGGAGAACACTGAAGCTTTCTTT
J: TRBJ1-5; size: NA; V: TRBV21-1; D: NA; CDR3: CASSNFGTPSYSNQPQHF; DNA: TGTGCCAGCAGCAATTTCGGGACGCCGAGCTATAGCAATCAGCCCCAGCATTTT
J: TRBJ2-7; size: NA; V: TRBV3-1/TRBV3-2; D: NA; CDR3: CASSQVPTVGEQYF; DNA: TGTGCCAGCAGCCAAGTACCGACAGTCGGGGAGCAGTACTTC
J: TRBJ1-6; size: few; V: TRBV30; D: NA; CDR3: CASSDYMNSPLHF; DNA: TGTGCCTCGAGCGACTATATGAATTCACCCCTCCACTTT
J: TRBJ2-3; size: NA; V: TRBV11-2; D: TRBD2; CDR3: CASSSLSRGGTDTQYF; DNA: TGTGCCAGCAGCTCCCTTTCGCGGGGGGGCACAGATACGCAGTATTTT
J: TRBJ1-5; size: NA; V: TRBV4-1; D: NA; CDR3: CASSQDVGGRQPQHF; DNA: TGCGCCAGCAGCCAAGACGTGGGGGGGCGGCAGCCCCAGCATTTT
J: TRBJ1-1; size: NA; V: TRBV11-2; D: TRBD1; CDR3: CASSLLWGQGVTEAFF; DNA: TGTGCCAGCAGCTTACTATGGGGACAGGGGGTTACTGAAGCTTTCTTT
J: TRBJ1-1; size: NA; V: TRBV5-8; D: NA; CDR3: CASNSRGAWGMNTEAFF; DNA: TGTGCCAGCAATTCCCGGGGCGCCTGGGGGATGAACACTGAAGCTTTCTTT
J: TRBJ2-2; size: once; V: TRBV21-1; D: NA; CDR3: CASSKGVERGNTGELFF; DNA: TGTGCCAGCAGCAAAGGCGTCGAGCGGGGAAACACCGGGGAGCTGTTTTTT
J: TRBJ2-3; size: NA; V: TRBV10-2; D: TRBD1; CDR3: CASTLQGPGGNTQYF; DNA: TGCGCCAGCACCCTCCAGGGCCCAGGGGGAAATACGCAGTATTTT
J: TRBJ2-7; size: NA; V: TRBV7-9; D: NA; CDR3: CASSSHRGRAYEQYF; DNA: TGTGCCAGCAGCTCCCACCGGGGTAGGGCCTACGAGCAGTACTTC
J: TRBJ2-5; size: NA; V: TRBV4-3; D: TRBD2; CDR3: CASSHYGGGRQETQYF; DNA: TGCGCCAGCAGCCACTACGGCGGGGGGCGCCAAGAGACCCAGTACTTC
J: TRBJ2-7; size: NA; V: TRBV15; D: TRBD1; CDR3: CATSRDTWTGTPEQYF; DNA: TGTGCCACCAGCAGAGATACTTGGACAGGGACCCCCGAGCAGTACTTC
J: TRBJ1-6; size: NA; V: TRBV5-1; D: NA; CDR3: CASSLWAGVNSPLHF; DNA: TGCGCCAGCAGCTTGTGGGCAGGGGTCAATTCACCCCTCCACTTT
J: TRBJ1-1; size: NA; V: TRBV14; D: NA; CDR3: CASSQQRGGTEAFF; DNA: TGTGCCAGCAGCCAACAAAGGGGCGGAACTGAAGCTTTCTTT
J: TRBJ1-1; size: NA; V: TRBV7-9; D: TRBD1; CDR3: CASSLLGQGNAEAFF; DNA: TGTGCCAGCAGCTTACTAGGACAGGGGAACGCTGAAGCTTTCTTT
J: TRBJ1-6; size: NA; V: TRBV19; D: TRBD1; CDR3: CASRGQASSYNSPLHF; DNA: TGTGCCAGTAGGGGACAGGCGAGCTCCTATAATTCACCCCTCCACTTT
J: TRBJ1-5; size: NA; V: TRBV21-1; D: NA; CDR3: CASSGRRENQPQHF; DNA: TGTGCCAGCTCAGGGCGGAGGGAAAATCAGCCCCAGCATTTT
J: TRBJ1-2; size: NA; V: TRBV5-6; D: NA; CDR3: CASSLENRRIYGYTF; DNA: TGTGCCAGCAGCTTGGAGAACAGACGGATCTATGGCTACACCTTC
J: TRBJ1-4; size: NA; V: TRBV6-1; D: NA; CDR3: CASSEGSVGPRYEKLFF; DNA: TGTGCCAGCAGTGAAGGATCCGTGGGGCCTAGGTATGAAAAACTGTTTTTT
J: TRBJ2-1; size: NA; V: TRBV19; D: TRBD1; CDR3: CASSIGGQGSYEQFF; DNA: TGTGCCAGTAGTATAGGAGGACAGGGGTCGTATGAGCAGTTCTTC
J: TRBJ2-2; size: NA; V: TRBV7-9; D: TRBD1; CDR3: CASSNHRGIGELFF; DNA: TGTGCCAGCAGCAACCACAGGGGCATCGGGGAGCTGTTTTTT
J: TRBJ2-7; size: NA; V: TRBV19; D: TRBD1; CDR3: CASSNRDSYEQYF; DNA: TGTGCCAGTTCCAATCGGGACAGCTACGAGCAGTACTTC
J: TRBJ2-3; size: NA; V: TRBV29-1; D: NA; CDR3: CSVDSGIDTQYF; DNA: TGCAGCGTTGATAGCGGCATAGATACGCAGTATTTT